Listed below are T cell receptor beta chains from one sample, sequenced in a study of blood T cell repertoires in COVID-19. Sequenced by immunoSEQ multiplex PCR; TCRdb stores in-frame clones only, minus some. The top ten hold around 13% of the sample, which has about 58,000 clones, 90% seen once. Material for sequencing was peripheral blood. The receptors were sampled from a man in his sixties with active COVID-19. The CDR3 runs from the conserved cysteine through the conserved F or W. D genes are given only for firm matches. Some rows mark clone size as missing; the rest say once, few, many or name a class of expanded clone.

cdr3_aa cdr3_nt clone_size d_call j_call v_call
CASRPSTGAGGELFF TGTGCCAGCAGACCCAGCACAGGGGCTGGCGGGGAGCTGTTTTTT NA TRBD1 TRBJ2-2 TRBV28
CASSSGTGVSTNEKLFF TGTGCCAGCAGCTCCGGGACAGGGGTTTCAACTAATGAAAAACTGTTTTTT NA TRBD1 TRBJ1-4 TRBV7-9
CASTPGATGMLYF TGTGCCAGCACCCCAGGAGCAACGGGGATGCTTTACTTC NA NA TRBJ2-7 TRBV5-8
CASSLGNYNQPQHF TGTGCCAGCAGTTTAGGTAACTACAATCAGCCCCAGCATTTT NA NA TRBJ1-5 TRBV28
CASSPTRGSGANVLTF TGTGCCAGCAGCCCTACCAGGGGCTCTGGGGCCAACGTCCTGACTTTC NA NA TRBJ2-6 TRBV7-8
CASSLSGENTQYF TGTGCCAGCAGCTTAAGCGGGGAAAATACGCAGTATTTT NA TRBD2 TRBJ2-3 TRBV11-3
CAISEGLAGNYEQYF TGTGCCATCAGTGAGGGACTAGCGGGAAACTACGAGCAGTACTTC NA TRBD2 TRBJ2-7 TRBV10-3
CASSRRRSGWGGQPQHF TGTGCCAGTAGTCGCAGGAGATCAGGGTGGGGCGGCCAGCCCCAGCATTTT once NA TRBJ1-5 TRBV19
CASSQVTPGRETQYF TGTGCCAGCAGCCAAGTAACCCCCGGGAGAGAGACCCAGTACTTC NA NA TRBJ2-5 TRBV14
CASSEGDRGTYNEQFF TGTGCCAGCAGCGAGGGGGATCGGGGTACCTACAATGAGCAGTTCTTC NA NA TRBJ2-1 TRBV9
CASSLEGAFGNQPQHF TGTGCCAGCAGCTTAGAGGGGGCGTTCGGCAATCAGCCCCAGCATTTT NA TRBD1 TRBJ1-5 TRBV5-5
CASSYSGGRNYNEQFF TGTGCCAGCAGTTACTCGGGGGGACGAAACTACAATGAGCAGTTCTTC NA NA TRBJ2-1 TRBV6-6
CSVTENTEAFF TGCAGCGTAACAGAGAACACTGAAGCTTTCTTT many NA TRBJ1-1 TRBV29-1
CSASFETGDYTF TGCAGTGCTAGTTTCGAGACAGGGGACTACACCTTC NA TRBD1 TRBJ1-2 TRBV20-1
CASSLGPDGSTEAFF TGTGCCAGCAGCTTAGGCCCGGACGGGAGCACTGAAGCTTTCTTT NA NA TRBJ1-1 TRBV7-6
CASSFLGGAGNTIYF TGTGCCAGCAGCTTCCTAGGGGGCGCCGGAAACACCATATATTTT NA TRBD1 TRBJ1-3 TRBV7-2
CAISPGTGGNSPLHF TGTGCCATCAGCCCTGGGACAGGGGGTAATTCACCCCTCCACTTT NA TRBD1 TRBJ1-6 TRBV10-3